This is a list of T cell receptor beta chains from one sample in a study of CD8+ T cells in alopecia areata. Assay used: immunoSEQ multiplex PCR; TCRdb lists only in-frame clones, some missing. The sample comprises approximately 9,800 clones, 50% to 70% of which are singletons, and around 15% rests with the top ten. Sequences were obtained from skin. The receptors originated from a human donor with alopecia areata. Each CDR3 is given with its conserved first and last residue.

v_gene	CDR3aa
TRBV14	CASSQKPSRTDTQYF
TRBV9	CASSVEGQGASEAFF
TRBV5-6	CASSIGGRDEQFF
TRBV18	CASSRTGENQPQHF
TRBV7-9	CASSVGQTYEQYF
TRBV9	CASTYGPLGETQYF
TRBV5-1	CASSSTPGQPNTDTQYF
TRBV29-1	CSGGIISGYRGETQYF
TRBV7-9	CASSATRQLNTEAFF
TRBV19	CASSIINPGLAGTNTGELFF
TRBV2	CAVHSRGDNEQFF
TRBV5-1	CASSLSRTGYNEQFF
TRBV7-9	CASSDLDRRTKNIQYF
TRBV6-5	CASSARQGIYNEQFF
TRBV2	CASSVYNSYNEQFF
TRBV7-8	CASSSTGADTQYF
TRBV2	CASTEEGLSNQPQHF
TRBV7-2	CASSPRGDPNTEAFF
TRBV9	CASSLIGGTDTQYF
TRBV11-2	CASSLRGSGTYEQYF
TRBV2	CASRESGLYSNQPQHF
TRBV4-3	CASSQEREGDEQFF
TRBV23-1	CASSLGHRGLSANSNQPQHF
TRBV7-6	CASSLGLGQAQETQYF
TRBV9	CASSVGRGVGTGELFF
TRBV9	CASSVGLSYEQYF
TRBV28	CASSFPGEQYF
TRBV5-4	CASSFQGAHGTQYF
TRBV15	CATSRDVIGVSGYTF
TRBV7-9	CASSSNSRPNEKLFF
TRBV29-1	CSVGRGSFQVEQYF
TRBV15	CATQAPSDEQFF
TRBV7-2	CASSLAPIVAEQFF
TRBV5-4	CASSSGLVTDTQYF
TRBV2	CASSEAAGAVQETQYF
TRBV7-3	CASSPQQQETQYF
TRBV4-3	CASSPLAGGNNEQFF
TRBV18	CASSPSAPGGRDQPQHF
TRBV14	CASSQDLGQGERQGLHF
TRBV28	CASKTSSDEQYF
TRBV28	CASTDSGRARPYEQYF
TRBV6-6	CASWDSSHEQYF
TRBV27	CASSPNRGTGELFF
TRBV29-1	CSVENRGIPYGYTF
TRBV6-5	CASSYSGVGHTEAFF
TRBV5-1	CASSRSGATSTDTQYF
TRBV28	CASSLTYEQFF
TRBV9	CASSVGATNEKLFF
TRBV19	CASSMGPGGPPYEQYF
TRBV27	CASRRDRADGYTF
TRBV5-6	CASSFPGYGTYEQYF